Presented here are 8 T cell receptor beta chains from one specimen sequenced in a study of Tregs in tolerant kidney transplant recipients. TCRdb's table, derived via immunoSEQ multiplex PCR, lists solely in-frame clones and lacks some. The repertoire consists of around 74,000 clones, with 98% occurring once and the leading ten covering approximately 0.52%. The starting material was CD4+ T cells from blood, obtained before the transplant. These receptor sequences come from a human donor who received a combined kidney and bone marrow transplant.

The table lists this clone with a count of one. The chain recombines TRBV5-1 with TRBJ2-5, with D perhaps TRBD2 (6 bases). This CDR3 is 14 amino acids long. Germline V CDR1 and CDR2: SGHRS, YFSETQ. V was cut by 4 bases and J by 5 bases, with 15 bases left in between. In DNA form, the CDR3 reads TGCGCCAGCAGCCCGGGACTCTCAAGGGAGACCCAGTACTTC. This codes for CASSPGLSRETQYF.

The V and J genes are TRBV21-1 and TRBJ1-4; TRBD1 is the table's D call, not checked against the DNA. TRBV21-1 is given as a pseudogene. The CDR3 runs 13 residues. The CDR3 sequence: CATHYRGHEKLFF. The CDR3 DNA reads TGTGCCACCCACTACAGGGGGCATGAAAAACTGTTTTTT.

V usage is TRBV19 and J usage is TRBJ1-2; D possibly corresponds to TRBD1 (6 bases). The CDR3 loop spans 16 amino acids. In germline, CDR1 is LNHDA, CDR2 SQIVND (reference sequence). V lost 1 base and J lost 3, with 15 bases in between. The CDR3 DNA is TGTGCCAGTAGTATAGTCAGGGGACCGACGGACTATGGCTACACCTTC. This encodes CASSIVRGPTDYGYTF.

The V gene is TRBV5-1, the J gene TRBJ1-2, with 8 nucleotides matching TRBD1. The CDR3 consists of 13 residues. V dropped 3 bases and J dropped 8; count of bases not matched to a gene: 6. Germline assignment: CDR1 SGHRS and CDR2 YFSETQ. The CDR3: CASSSGQGEGYTF. The CDR3, as DNA: TGCGCCAGCAGCTCAGGACAGGGCGAGGGCTACACCTTC. The full variable domain, completed using reference TRBV5-1 and TRBJ1-2, is KAGVTQTPRYLIKTRGQQVTLSCSPISGHRSVSWYQQTPGQGLQFLFEYFSETQRNKGNFPGRFSGRQFSNSRSEMNVSTLELGDSALYLCASSSGQGEGYTFGSGTRLTVV.

This rearrangement joins TRBV4-3 to TRBJ1-3; TRBD1 might be the D (6 bases). CDR3 size: 14 residues. Germline assignment: CDR1 LGHNA and CDR2 YSLEER. Trimming shortened V by 8 bases and J by 4 bases, and 15 bases separated the two germline ends. The chain's CDR3 is CASQSSGAGNTIYF. CDR3 nucleotides: TGCGCCAGCCAGAGCTCAGGGGCGGGAAACACCATATATTTT.

Points on this clone: Distinct nucleotide sequences in the sample also encode this CDR3. V and J are TRBV5-5 and TRBJ1-2; D unresolved. Trimming stripped 0 bases from V and 1 base from J, with 7 bases between. CDR1 and CDR2 from the germline V gene are SGHKS and YYEKEE (reference sequence). The CDR3 sequence is 14 residues long. For the CDR3, the DNA is TGTGCCAGCAGCTTGGACAGCCTTAACTATGGCTACACCTTC. It is translated as CASSLDSLNYGYTF.

This chain connects TRBV28 to TRBJ1-2, with D perhaps TRBD1 (5 bases). The V gene lost 6 bases and the J gene lost 3 bases, with 17 bases spanning the gap. This CDR3 region has 15 residues. Germline loops: CDR1 MDHEN, CDR2 SYDVKM. CDR3 nucleotides: TGTGCCAGCAGGGATTCTCGGGGAGGGGACTATGGCTACACCTTC. Translation: CASRDSRGGDYGYTF.

CDR3 in DNA: TGTGCCAGCTCACCCCGGACAGGCCGAACGGGCTACGAGCAGTACTTC. This codes for CASSPRTGRTGYEQYF. V is TRBV18 and J is TRBJ2-7; 7 nucleotides match TRBD1. This CDR3 is 16 amino acids long. With 3 bases clipped from V and 3 bases from J, the junction kept 11 bases outside the gene matches. The germline CDR1 and CDR2 sequences are KGHSH and LQKENI. The variable domain in full, completed from reference TRBV18 and TRBJ2-7, reads NAGVMQNPRHLVRRRGQEARLRCSPMKGHSHVYWYRQLPEEGLKFMVYLQKENIIDESGMPKERFSAEFPKEGPSILRIQQVVRGDSAAYFCASSPRTGRTGYEQYFGPGTRLTVT.